The T cell receptor (beta chain) described here comes from a study of cytomegalovirus exposure and HLA in healthy donors. This clone was observed a handful of times. The target antigen is unknown. Within the sample, other DNA sequences also encode this same CDR3. The length of the CDR3 is 13 residues. Germline-derived CDR1 and CDR2 are MNHNS and SASEGT. The germline V and J ends were trimmed by 6 bases and 3 bases, with 12 bases remaining between them. A multiplex PCR was run with 60 Vbeta primers and 13 Jbeta primers. Libraries were prepared by immunoSEQ multiplex PCR; TCRdb keeps only in-frame clonotypes and omits some of them. This sample carries 110,000 or so clones, about 9.4% of them seen once, and the ten largest clones take about 6.6%. Study results and caveats: The authors later linked a missense DCLRE1C variant to TCR beta V- and J-gene trimming.

This sequence was found in a woman aged 40 to 50 in good health and CMV-seropositive. Sequencing was done on a sample of PBMCs. This sequence joins TRBV6-1 and TRBJ2-7; D remains ambiguous. The CDR3 protein is CASSLPNYYEQYF. Written as DNA, the CDR3 is TGTGCCAGCAGCCTACCAAATTACTACGAGCAGTACTTC.